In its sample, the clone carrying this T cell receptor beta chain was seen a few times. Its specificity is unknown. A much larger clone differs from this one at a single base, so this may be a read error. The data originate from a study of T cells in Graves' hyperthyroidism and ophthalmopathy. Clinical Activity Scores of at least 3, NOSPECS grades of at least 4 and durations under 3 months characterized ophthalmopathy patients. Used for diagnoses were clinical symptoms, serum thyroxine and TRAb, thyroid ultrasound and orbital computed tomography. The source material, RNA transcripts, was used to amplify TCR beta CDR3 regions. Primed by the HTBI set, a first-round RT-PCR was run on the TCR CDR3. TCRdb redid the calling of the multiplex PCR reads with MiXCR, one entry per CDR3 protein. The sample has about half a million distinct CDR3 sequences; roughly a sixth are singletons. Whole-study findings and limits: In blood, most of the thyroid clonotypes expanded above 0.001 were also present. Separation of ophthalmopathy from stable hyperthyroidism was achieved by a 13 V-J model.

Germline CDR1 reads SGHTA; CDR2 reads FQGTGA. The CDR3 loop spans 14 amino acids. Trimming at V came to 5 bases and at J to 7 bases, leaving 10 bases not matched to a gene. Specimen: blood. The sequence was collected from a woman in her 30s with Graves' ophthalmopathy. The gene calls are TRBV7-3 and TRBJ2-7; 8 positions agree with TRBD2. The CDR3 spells CASSESGSFKEQYF. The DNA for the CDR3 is TGTGCCAGCAGCGAGAGCGGGAGTTTCAAAGAGCAGTACTTC.